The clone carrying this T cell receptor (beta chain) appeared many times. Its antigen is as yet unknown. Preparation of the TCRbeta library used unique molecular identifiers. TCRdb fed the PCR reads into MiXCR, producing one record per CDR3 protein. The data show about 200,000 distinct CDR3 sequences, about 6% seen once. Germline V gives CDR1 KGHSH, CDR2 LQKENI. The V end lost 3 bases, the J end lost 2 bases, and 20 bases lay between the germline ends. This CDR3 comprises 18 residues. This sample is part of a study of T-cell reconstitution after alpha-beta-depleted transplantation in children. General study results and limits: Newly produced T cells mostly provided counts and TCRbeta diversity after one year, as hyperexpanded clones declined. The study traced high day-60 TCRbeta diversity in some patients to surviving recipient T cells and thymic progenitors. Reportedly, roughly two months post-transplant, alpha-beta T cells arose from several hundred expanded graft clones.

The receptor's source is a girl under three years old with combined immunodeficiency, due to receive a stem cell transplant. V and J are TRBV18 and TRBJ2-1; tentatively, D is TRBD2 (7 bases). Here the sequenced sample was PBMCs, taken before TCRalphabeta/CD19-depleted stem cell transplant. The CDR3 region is CASSPFIGGGNAYNEQFF. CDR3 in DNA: TGTGCCAGCTCACCCTTCATAGGGGGGGGGAATGCCTACAATGAGCAGTTCTTC.